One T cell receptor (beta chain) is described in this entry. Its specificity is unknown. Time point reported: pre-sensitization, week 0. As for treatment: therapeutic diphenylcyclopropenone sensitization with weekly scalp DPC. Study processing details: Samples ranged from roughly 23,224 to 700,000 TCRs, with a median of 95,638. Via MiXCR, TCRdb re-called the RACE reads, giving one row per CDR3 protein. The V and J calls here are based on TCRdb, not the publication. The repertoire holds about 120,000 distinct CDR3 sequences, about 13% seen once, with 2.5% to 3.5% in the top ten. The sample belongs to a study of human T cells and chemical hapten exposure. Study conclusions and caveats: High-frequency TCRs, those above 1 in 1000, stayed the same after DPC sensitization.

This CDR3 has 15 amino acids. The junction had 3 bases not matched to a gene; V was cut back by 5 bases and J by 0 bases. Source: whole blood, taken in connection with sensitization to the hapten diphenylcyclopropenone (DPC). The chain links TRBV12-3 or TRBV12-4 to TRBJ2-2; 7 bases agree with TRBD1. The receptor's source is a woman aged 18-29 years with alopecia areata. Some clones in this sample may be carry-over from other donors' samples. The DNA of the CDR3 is TGTGCCAGCAGTCTCGGGACAGCGAACACCGGGGAGCTGTTTTTT. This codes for CASSLGTANTGELFF.